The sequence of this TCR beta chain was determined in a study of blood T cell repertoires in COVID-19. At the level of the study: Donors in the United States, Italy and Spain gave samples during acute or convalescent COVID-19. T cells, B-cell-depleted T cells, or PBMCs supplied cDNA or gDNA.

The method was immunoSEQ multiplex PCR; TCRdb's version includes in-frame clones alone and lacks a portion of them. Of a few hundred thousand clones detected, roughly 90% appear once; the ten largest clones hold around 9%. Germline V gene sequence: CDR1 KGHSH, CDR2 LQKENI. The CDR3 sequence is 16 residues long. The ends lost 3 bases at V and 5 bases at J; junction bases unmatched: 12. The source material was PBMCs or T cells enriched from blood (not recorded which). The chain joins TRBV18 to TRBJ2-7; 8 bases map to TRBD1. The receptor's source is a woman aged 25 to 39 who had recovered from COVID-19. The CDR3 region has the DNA TGTGCCAGCTCACCGCCGTACGGACAGGGAGATCACGAGCAGTACTTC. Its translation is CASSPPYGQGDHEQYF.